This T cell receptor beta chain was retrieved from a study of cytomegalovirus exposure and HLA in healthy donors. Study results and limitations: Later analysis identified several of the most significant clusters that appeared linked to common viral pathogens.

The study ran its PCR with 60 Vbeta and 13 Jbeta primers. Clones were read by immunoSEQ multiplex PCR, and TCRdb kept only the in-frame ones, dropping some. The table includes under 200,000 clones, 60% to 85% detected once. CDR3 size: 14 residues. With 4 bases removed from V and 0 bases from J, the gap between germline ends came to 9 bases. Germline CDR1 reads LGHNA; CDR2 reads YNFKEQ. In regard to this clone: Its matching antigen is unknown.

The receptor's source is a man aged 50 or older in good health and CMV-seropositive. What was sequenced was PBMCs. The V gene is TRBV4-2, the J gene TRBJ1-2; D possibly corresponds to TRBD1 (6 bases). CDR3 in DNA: TGTGCCAGCAGCCCGGACAGAGCTAACTATGGCTACACCTTC. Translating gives CASSPDRANYGYTF.